Below, 12 T cell receptor beta chains from the same sample are listed, as sequenced in a study of T cells in Graves' hyperthyroidism and ophthalmopathy. Amplification of TCR beta CDR3 regions was performed using RNA transcripts as template. Initially, a first-round RT-PCR of the TCR CDR3 employed the HTBI primer set. A single record per CDR3 protein comes from TCRdb applying MiXCR to the multiplex PCR reads. This sample has roughly 420,000 distinct CDR3 sequences, with about a sixth found just once. The sample was blood. The receptors originated from a woman in her late teens or twenties with Graves' hyperthyroidism.

This clonotype was found many times. This sequence joins TRBV19 and TRBJ1-6; no clear D gene. CDR1 is LNHDA, CDR2 SQIVND, per germline (reference sequence). The CDR3 loop spans 13 amino acids. Trimming cost V 6 bases and J 7 bases, with 10 bases left between them. CDR3 residues: CASRFAGNSPLHF. The DNA of the CDR3 is TGTGCCAGTAGATTCGCTGGAAATTCACCCCTCCACTTT.

For this clonotype: An end of the junction differs from the germline gene, which may be a read error. This sequence joins TRBV5-6 and TRBJ2-7; 8 positions agree with TRBD2. In germline, CDR1 is SGHDT, CDR2 YYEEEE. CDR3 length equals 16 residues. DNA of the CDR3: TGTGCCAGCAGCCAGAACGCGGGACTAGTATACTACGGGCAGTACTTC. Residues: CASSQNAGLVYYGQYF.

This clonotype was counted between two and nine times. Sequence at one end of the junction differs from germline and may be a read error. The chain combines TRBV13 with TRBJ2-3; D call uncertain. The CDR3 totals 16 residues. Germline CDR1 reads PRHDT; CDR2 reads FYEKMQ (reference sequence). This chain's CDR3 is CASSLGRGLGTDTRYF. For the CDR3, the DNA is TGTGCCAGCAGCTTAGGCCGAGGCCTCGGCACAGATACGCGGTATTTT.

This clonotype came up many times. V gene TRBV3-1 combines with J gene TRBJ1-1; a weak D match, TRBD1 (5 bases). The CDR3 loop spans 14 amino acids. Germline V gene sequence: CDR1 LGHDT, CDR2 YNNKEL (reference sequence). V gave up 0 bases and J gave up 4 bases, with 9 bases separating them. The chain's CDR3 is CASSQEGLGTEAFF. The CDR3 DNA reads as TGTGCCAGCAGCCAAGAGGGACTTGGCACTGAAGCTTTCTTT.

This clonotype was seen repeatedly, ten times or more. The J gene is TRBJ2-7, the V gene TRBV18; maybe TRBD1 (5 bases). The CDR3 has 14 residues. Germline V gene data show CDR1 as KGHSH and CDR2 as LQKENI. V was clipped by 3 bases and J by 2 bases, with 11 bases between them. DNA for the CDR3: TGTGCCAGCTCACCGTGGCGACAGACCTACGAGCAGTACTTC. Amino acids: CASSPWRQTYEQYF.

Many counts were recorded for this clonotype. The chain uses TRBV29-1 and TRBJ2-3, with TRBD2 matching over 8 bases. V was pared by 6 bases and J by 0 bases, with 17 bases of the junction left unmatched. Germline V gene sequence: CDR1 SQVTM, CDR2 ANQGSEA. The CDR3 has 18 residues. The CDR3 nucleotides are TGCAGCGTCTCCGGCATGGGGACTAGAGAACCTAGCACAGATACGCAGTATTTT. Translation gives CSVSGMGTREPSTDTQYF.

The table lists this clonotype with many counts. The chain links TRBV29-1 to TRBJ1-2; 8 bases align to TRBD1. CDR3 length equals 13 residues. The V and J ends lost 5 bases and 8 bases, in that order; junction bases with no gene match: 10. Germline lookup yields CDR1 SQVTM and CDR2 ANQGSEA. The CDR3 reads CSVMIRDRRGYTF. The CDR3 DNA follows: TGCAGCGTTATGATCCGGGACAGGAGGGGCTACACCTTC. The variable domain in full, with the rest retrieved from reference TRBV29-1 and TRBJ1-2, is SAVISQKPSRDICQRGTSLTIQCQVDSQVTMMFWYRQQPGQSLTLIATANQGSEATYESGFVIDKFPISRPNLTFSTLTVSNMSPEDSSIYLCSVMIRDRRGYTFGSGTRLTVV.

This clonotype was seen only a few times. The J gene is TRBJ1-2, the V gene TRBV5-4; 8 bases match TRBD1. The CDR3 loop spans 14 amino acids. Trimming at V came to 1 base and at J to 4 bases, leaving 3 bases not matched to a gene. The germline gives CDR1 SGHNT, CDR2 YYREEE (reference sequence). Written as DNA, the CDR3 is TGTGCCAGCAGCTTGAAAGGACAGGGCTATGGCTACACCTTC. Its protein product is CASSLKGQGYGYTF.

This clonotype was counted at least ten times. In DNA form, the CDR3 reads TGCGCCAGCAGCTTGGATCACGAGGGGGCAAAAGGTGGCTACACCTTC. It specifies CASSLDHEGAKGGYTF. The gene calls are TRBV5-1 and TRBJ1-2, with 7 bases that match TRBD1. The CDR3 is 16 amino acids. Trimming at V came to 0 bases and at J to 7 bases, leaving 12 bases not matched to a gene. In germline, CDR1 is SGHRS, CDR2 YFSETQ.

This clonotype was observed at least ten times. The chain combines TRBV2 with TRBJ1-4, with D possibly TRBD1 on 6 matching bases. The CDR3 has 16 amino acids. Trimming removed 8 bases at V and 0 bases at J, with 16 bases between. Germline lookup yields CDR1 SNHLY and CDR2 FYNNEI. CDR3 DNA: TGTGCCAGCGAGGGGGTGTGGGAAGCAACTAATGAAAAACTGTTTTTT. Protein: CASEGVWEATNEKLFF.

In this sample, this clonotype turned up many times. The chain couples TRBV6-2 or TRBV6-3 to TRBJ2-7; perhaps TRBD2 as D (5 bases). In germline, CDR1 is MNHEY, CDR2 SVGEGT. Trimming removed 0 bases at V and 3 bases at J, with 18 bases between. The CDR3 consists of 17 residues. The DNA of the CDR3 is TGTGCCAGCAGTTACTCGAGGAGAGGGAACGGCCTCTACGAGCAGTACTTC. Protein: CASSYSRRGNGLYEQYF.

This clonotype was observed at least ten times. The V gene is TRBV5-1, the J gene TRBJ1-2, with TRBD1 matching 7 bases. The V gene's germline CDR1 is SGHRS and CDR2 YFSETQ. The length of the CDR3 is 19 residues. V shed 4 bases, J shed 0 bases, and the junction held 18 bases outside the gene matches. The CDR3 protein is CASSHLWRQGTPSNYGYTF. Written as DNA, the CDR3 is TGCGCCAGCAGCCATCTTTGGAGACAGGGCACCCCTTCTAACTATGGCTACACCTTC.